The clone carrying this TCR beta chain occurred a few times. It was roughly 88 million PBMCs that unsorted samples used for genomic DNA. These data are taken from a study of shared clonotypes between healthy human individuals. This CDR3 spans 14 amino acids. Trimming stripped 2 bases from V and 3 bases from J, with 11 bases between. In germline, CDR1 is SGHRS, CDR2 YFSETQ. Authors' analysis steps: ImmunoSEQ gave junction-only sequences without quality scores, so filtering differed. The data were produced by immunoSEQ multiplex PCR, yet TCRdb's version contains in-frame clones alone and is incomplete. V, J and clone size derive from that table, while D and trimming were established from the DNA sequence. This sample has approximately 460,000 clones, with approximately 71% found just once.

The specimen was PBMCs. The clonotype was recovered from a woman aged 40 to 50 in good health. Some clones in this sample may be carry-over from other donors' samples. V is TRBV5-1 and J is TRBJ1-2; a weak D match, TRBD1 (5 bases). The CDR3 protein is CASSFLGGDYGYTF. The CDR3 DNA is TGCGCCAGCAGCTTTCTCGGGGGAGACTATGGCTACACCTTC. Supplemented by reference TRBV5-1 and TRBJ1-2, the full variable domain reads KAGVTQTPRYLIKTRGQQVTLSCSPISGHRSVSWYQQTPGQGLQFLFEYFSETQRNKGNFPGRFSGRQFSNSRSEMNVSTLELGDSALYLCASSFLGGDYGYTFGSGTRLTVV.